The 6 T cell receptor beta chains in this list originate from one sample, sequenced in a study of cytomegalovirus exposure and HLA in healthy donors. The PCR employed 60 Vbeta primers together with 13 Jbeta primers. Generated by immunoSEQ multiplex PCR, the TCRdb table keeps only in-frame clones and is missing some. The data show about 77,000 clones, and the top ten clones hold approximately 13%. Sequencing was performed on PBMCs. Receptors were obtained from a man in his forties or fifties in good health and CMV-seropositive.

CDR3 bases: TGTGCCAGCAGTCTGACTAGTGATACAGATACGCAGTATTTT. Protein product: CASSLTSDTDTQYF. This chain joins TRBV7-2 and TRBJ2-3; D is perhaps TRBD2 (6 bases). There are 14 residues in the CDR3. The V gene lost 6 bases and the J gene lost 3 bases, with 13 bases spanning the gap. CDR1 is SGHTA and CDR2 is FQGNSA in the germline V gene.

V usage is TRBV9 and J usage is TRBJ2-1, with 9 bases fitting TRBD2. J lost 9 bases, V lost 0 bases, and 1 base had no gene match. Germline CDR1 and CDR2: SGDLS and YYNGEE. There are 13 residues in the CDR3. CDR3 sequence: CASSVVTSGEQFF. In nucleotides, the CDR3 is TGTGCCAGCAGCGTAGTGACTAGCGGTGAGCAGTTCTTC.

The CDR3 coding sequence is TGTGCCAGCAGCCAGGCGGCGGTTAATGAAAAACTGTTTTTT. This codes for CASSQAAVNEKLFF. The V and J genes are TRBV4-2 and TRBJ1-4; no reliable D call. The ends were cut back, 3 bases at V and 4 bases at J, with 9 bases in the middle. There are 14 residues in the CDR3. Germline-derived CDR1 and CDR2 are LGHNA and YNFKEQ.

The J gene is TRBJ2-3, the V gene TRBV9, with 8 bases fitting TRBD2. This CDR3 is built from 16 residues. Trimming removed 0 bases from V and 2 bases from J; junction bases left unmatched: 5. Germline assignment: CDR1 SGDLS and CDR2 YYNGEE. The CDR3 DNA reads TGTGCCAGCAGCGTAGGTGTGACTAGCGACACAGATACGCAGTATTTT. Translated, it gives CASSVGVTSDTDTQYF.

This rearrangement joins TRBV5-1 to TRBJ1-1, with 8 nucleotides matching TRBD1. This CDR3 is built from 15 residues. With V trimmed by 4 bases and J by 5 bases, 10 bases remained unmatched. The germline V gene has CDR1 SGHRS and CDR2 YFSETQ. The CDR3 DNA follows: TGCGCCAGCAGCGCCTTGACAGGGGATGGAACTGAAGCTTTCTTT. It yields the protein CASSALTGDGTEAFF.

The rearrangement joins TRBV7-6 to TRBJ1-5; 8 nucleotides line up with TRBD1. Per the germline V gene, CDR1 is SGHVS and CDR2 is FNYEAQ. The CDR3 length is 16 residues. V gave up 5 bases and J gave up 5 bases; unmatched junction bases: 11. The CDR3: CASSPTDRGSHQPQHF. The CDR3 DNA reads TGTGCCAGCAGCCCTACAGACAGGGGAAGCCATCAGCCCCAGCATTTT.